Shown below are 14 T cell receptor beta chains from a single sample sequenced in a study of T cell repertoires in ileal Crohn's disease. Time point meaning: neoterminal ileum biopsy at postoperative endoscopy, about 6 months after surgery. Clones were read by immunoSEQ multiplex PCR, and TCRdb kept only the in-frame ones, dropping some. The sample carries approximately 18,000 clones, 60% to 75% recorded once. Sequenced input: ileal tissue. The receptors stem from an adult with Crohn's disease.

The chain has TRBV27 and TRBJ1-4; 7 bases align to TRBD1. V was pared by 6 bases and J by 5 bases, with 15 bases of the junction left unmatched. In germline, CDR1 is MNHEY, CDR2 SMNVEV (reference sequence). CDR3 length equals 17 residues. The CDR3 reads CASRALQGRQPNEKLFF. CDR3 sequence (DNA): TGTGCCAGCAGGGCCCTACAGGGGCGGCAGCCCAATGAAAAACTGTTTTTT.

The chain joins TRBV19 to TRBJ2-5, with D perhaps matching TRBD1 (6 bases). The V gene's germline CDR1 is LNHDA and CDR2 SQIVND (reference sequence). The CDR3 contains 13 residues. Trimming removed 4 bases from V and 4 bases from J, with 10 bases in between. The CDR3, as DNA: TGTGCCAGTAGTAGGGGACACGGAGAGACCCAGTACTTC. This codes for CASSRGHGETQYF.

This chain uses TRBV5-3 with TRBJ1-1; D may be TRBD1 (6 bases). TRBV5-3 is identified as an open reading frame with a role that is uncertain. The length of the CDR3 is 14 residues. V lost 6 bases to trimming and J lost 4 bases, with 16 bases between them. CDR3 sequence reads: CARNGQRVSTEAFF. The CDR3 DNA is TGTGCCAGAAACGGACAGAGAGTAAGCACTGAAGCTTTCTTT.

The chain couples TRBV29-1 to TRBJ2-5, with 8 nucleotides matching TRBD1. Per the germline V gene, CDR1 is SQVTM and CDR2 is ANQGSEA. V shed 6 bases, J shed 4 bases, and the junction held 4 bases outside the gene matches. The CDR3 extends over 12 amino acids. CDR3 sequence: CSVGQGRETQYF. Here the CDR3 DNA reads TGCAGCGTAGGACAGGGACGAGAGACCCAGTACTTC.

There are a few counts of this clone. The chain uses TRBV4-1 and TRBJ1-1; no clear D gene. CDR1 and CDR2 (germline): MGHRA, YSYEKL. V lost 1 base to trimming and J lost 5 bases, with 8 bases between them. There are 13 residues in the CDR3. Here the CDR3 DNA reads TGCGCCAGCAGCCAAGTCGCGGGGACTGAAGCTTTCTTT. Translating it yields CASSQVAGTEAFF.

This chain links TRBV11-3 with TRBJ2-3; 14 bases agree with TRBD2. J gave up 2 bases and V 5 bases, and 12 bases lay outside the gene matches. CDR1 is SGHNT and CDR2 is YENEEA in the germline V gene. CDR3 length: 19 residues. The CDR3 DNA reads TGTGCCAGCAGCGATACAGCCGGGACTAGCGGGGGTGACACAGATACGCAGTATTTT. Translated, it gives CASSDTAGTSGGDTDTQYF.

The rearrangement uses TRBV2 and TRBJ1-1, with D maybe TRBD1 (5 bases). Germline CDR1 and CDR2: SNHLY and FYNNEI. This CDR3 has 13 residues. Trimming stripped 4 bases from V and 5 bases from J, with 11 bases between. DNA for the CDR3: TGTGCCAGCAGTGGACGGGGGGATACTGAAGCTTTCTTT. This sequence encodes CASSGRGDTEAFF.

V usage is TRBV2 and J usage is TRBJ1-1, with D hard to call. Germline lookup yields CDR1 SNHLY and CDR2 FYNNEI. The CDR3 runs 13 residues. Trimming cost V 4 bases and J 4 bases, with 10 bases left between them. CDR3 nucleotide sequence: TGTGCCAGCAGTGGGTATTTAGTCACTGAAGCTTTCTTT. Its protein product is CASSGYLVTEAFF.

This rearrangement joins TRBV2 to TRBJ2-2; 12 bases agree with TRBD2. CDR1 and CDR2 (germline): SNHLY, FYNNEI. This CDR3 contains 14 residues. With V trimmed by 6 bases and J by 7 bases, 3 bases remained unmatched. Written as DNA, the CDR3 is TGTGCCAGCAGGCCGGGACTAGCGGGCGGGGAGCTGTTTTTT. Its translation is CASRPGLAGGELFF.

The genes are TRBV27 and TRBJ2-3, with D unresolved. Germline assignment: CDR1 MNHEY and CDR2 SMNVEV (reference sequence). The CDR3 runs 12 residues. V gave up 5 bases and J gave up 1 base, with 4 bases separating them. The CDR3 loop reads CASSRGTDTQYF. CDR3 sequence (DNA): TGTGCCAGCAGTCGAGGCACAGATACGCAGTATTTT.

The chain combines TRBV13 with TRBJ1-2, with 7 positions matching TRBD1. The trim removed 6 bases at V and 5 bases at J, leaving 6 bases unmatched. The CDR3 has 13 residues. The germline V gene encodes CDR1 PRHDT and CDR2 FYEKMQ (reference sequence). The CDR3 sequence is CASSSGTEYGYTF. CDR3 DNA: TGTGCCAGCAGTTCCGGGACAGAATATGGCTACACCTTC.

The chain joins TRBV7-9 to TRBJ2-3; D possibly corresponds to TRBD2 (5 bases). V lost 3 bases and J 1 base, leaving 11 bases between the germline ends. The CDR3 is 15 residues long. Germline CDR1 and CDR2: SEHNR and FQNEAQ (reference sequence). The DNA for the CDR3 is TGTGCCAGCAGCTTGTCGGGGTTGGGCACAGATACGCAGTATTTT. Amino acids: CASSLSGLGTDTQYF.

This clone was detected once. The genes are TRBV18 and TRBJ1-2, with a tentative D call TRBD1 (5 bases). The V gene lost 0 bases and the J gene lost 5 bases, with 13 bases spanning the gap. Germline V gene data show CDR1 as KGHSH and CDR2 as LQKENI. This CDR3 spans 15 amino acids. DNA for the CDR3: TGTGCCAGCTCACCACCCGGGGGACGGGGGTATGGCTACACCTTC. This codes for CASSPPGGRGYGYTF.

The CDR3 here is CASSHGGIADTQYF. In DNA form, the CDR3 reads TGTGCCAGCAGCCACGGGGGAATCGCAGATACGCAGTATTTT. V and J are TRBV11-3 and TRBJ2-3; D possibly corresponds to TRBD2 (6 bases). This CDR3 spans 14 amino acids. The V gene lost 5 bases and the J gene lost 4 bases, with 13 bases spanning the gap. CDR1 SGHNT and CDR2 YENEEA come from the germline V gene.